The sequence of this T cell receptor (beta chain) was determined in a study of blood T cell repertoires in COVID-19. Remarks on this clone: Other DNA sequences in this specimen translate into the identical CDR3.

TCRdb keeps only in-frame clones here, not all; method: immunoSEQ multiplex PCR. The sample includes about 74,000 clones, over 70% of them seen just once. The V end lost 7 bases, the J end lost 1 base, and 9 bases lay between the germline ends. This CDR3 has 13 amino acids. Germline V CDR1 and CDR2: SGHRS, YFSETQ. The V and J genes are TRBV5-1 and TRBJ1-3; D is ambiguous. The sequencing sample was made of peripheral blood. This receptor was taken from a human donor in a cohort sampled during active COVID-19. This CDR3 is CASATRSGNTIYF. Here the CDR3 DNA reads TGCGCCAGCGCGACACGATCTGGAAACACCATATATTTT.